The entry that follows covers one T cell receptor (beta chain) sequence. Its antigen remains unidentified. Repertoires were generated with immunoSEQ multiplex PCR, while TCRdb's copy carries only in-frame clones and drops some. This sample yields 2 million to 3 million clones, of which approximately 93% are seen a single time; approximately 0.35% belongs to the top ten. This record belongs to a study of shared clonotypes between healthy human individuals. Study findings and constraints: Clonotypes not shared had lower generation probabilities than those common to all four donors.

This receptor was taken from a man between 18 and 35 years old in good health. Some clones in this sample may be carry-over from other donors' samples. The sequenced material came from naive CD4+ T cells from PBMCs. Noted subset: CD45RA+ positively selected.

This CDR3 is CASSLAPMTGTNEQYF. In nucleotides, the CDR3 is TGCGCCAGCAGCTTGGCCCCTATGACAGGGACCAACGAGCAGTACTTC. The chain has TRBV5-1 and TRBJ2-7, with 7 bases aligning to TRBD1. J gave up 5 bases and V 0 bases, and 11 bases lay outside the gene matches. Germline CDR1 reads SGHRS; CDR2 reads YFSETQ. The CDR3 length is 16 residues.